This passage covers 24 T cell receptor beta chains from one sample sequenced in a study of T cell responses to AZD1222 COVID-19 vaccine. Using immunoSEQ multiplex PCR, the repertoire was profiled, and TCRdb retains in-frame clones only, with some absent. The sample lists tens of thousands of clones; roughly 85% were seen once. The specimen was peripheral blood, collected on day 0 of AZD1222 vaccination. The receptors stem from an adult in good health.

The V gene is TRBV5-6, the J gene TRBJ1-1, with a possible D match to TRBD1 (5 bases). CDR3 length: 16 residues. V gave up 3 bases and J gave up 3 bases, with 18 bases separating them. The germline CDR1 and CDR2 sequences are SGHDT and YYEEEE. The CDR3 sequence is CASSYLTVTRDTEAFF. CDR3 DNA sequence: TGTGCCAGCAGCTACTTGACAGTCACGAGGGACACTGAAGCTTTCTTT. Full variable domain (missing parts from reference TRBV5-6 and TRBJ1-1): DAGVTQSPTHLIKTRGQQVTLRCSPKSGHDTVSWYQQALGQGPQFIFQYYEEEERQRGNFPDRFSGHQFPNYSSELNVNALLLGDSALYLCASSYLTVTRDTEAFFGQGTRLTVV.

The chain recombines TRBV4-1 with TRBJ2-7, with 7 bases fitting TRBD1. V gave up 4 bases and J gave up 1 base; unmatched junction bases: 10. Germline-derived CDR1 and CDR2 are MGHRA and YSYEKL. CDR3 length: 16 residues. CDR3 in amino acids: CASSLDLDRSSYEQYF. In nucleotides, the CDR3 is TGCGCCAGCAGCCTCGACCTGGACAGGTCTTCCTACGAGCAGTACTTC.

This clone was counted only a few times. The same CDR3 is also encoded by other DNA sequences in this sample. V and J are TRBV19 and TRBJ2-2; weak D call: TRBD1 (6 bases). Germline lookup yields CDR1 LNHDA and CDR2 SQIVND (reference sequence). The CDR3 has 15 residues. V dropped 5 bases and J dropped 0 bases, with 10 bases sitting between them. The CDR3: CASSVQGANTGELFF. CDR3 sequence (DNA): TGTGCCAGTAGTGTACAGGGCGCGAACACCGGGGAGCTGTTTTTT. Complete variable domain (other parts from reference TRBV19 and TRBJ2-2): DGGITQSPKYLFRKEGQNVTLSCEQNLNHDAMYWYRQDPGQGLRLIYYSQIVNDFQKGDIAEGYSVSREKKESFPLTVTSAQKNPTAFYLCASSVQGANTGELFFGEGSRLTVL.

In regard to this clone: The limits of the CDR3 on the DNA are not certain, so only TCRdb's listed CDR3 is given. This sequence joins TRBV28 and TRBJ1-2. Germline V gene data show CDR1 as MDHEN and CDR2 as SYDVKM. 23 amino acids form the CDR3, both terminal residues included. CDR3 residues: CASSRRMGPVLTMATPSNNGYTF.

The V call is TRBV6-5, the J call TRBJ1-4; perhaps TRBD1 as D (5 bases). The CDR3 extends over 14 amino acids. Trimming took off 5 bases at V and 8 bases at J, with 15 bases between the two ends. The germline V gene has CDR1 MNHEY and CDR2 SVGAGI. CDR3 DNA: TGTGCCAGCAGTAACTGGGGCGGTGGGGAAAAACTGTTTTTT. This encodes CASSNWGGGEKLFF.

The CDR3 protein is CASSWGQYQPEAFF. Written as DNA, the CDR3 is TGTGCCAGCAGCTGGGGACAGTACCAACCTGAAGCTTTCTTT. This chain uses TRBV5-8 with TRBJ1-1; 7 nucleotides align to TRBD1. Germline V gene data show CDR1 as SGHTS and CDR2 as YDEGEE. With 3 bases clipped from V and 6 bases from J, the junction kept 8 bases outside the gene matches. The CDR3 loop spans 14 amino acids.

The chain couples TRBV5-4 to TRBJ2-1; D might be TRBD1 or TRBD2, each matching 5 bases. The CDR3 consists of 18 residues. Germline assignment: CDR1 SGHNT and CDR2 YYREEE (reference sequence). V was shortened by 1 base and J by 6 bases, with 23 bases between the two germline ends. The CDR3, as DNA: TGTGCCAGCAGCTTGTTGAGGGACGCGACGGGATCGGTCAATGAGCAGTTCTTC. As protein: CASSLLRDATGSVNEQFF.

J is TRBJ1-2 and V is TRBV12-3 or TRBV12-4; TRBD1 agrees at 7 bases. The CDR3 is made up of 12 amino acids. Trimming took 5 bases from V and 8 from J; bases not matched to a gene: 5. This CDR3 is CASSTGVGGYTF. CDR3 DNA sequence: TGTGCCAGCAGTACAGGGGTCGGGGGCTACACCTTC.

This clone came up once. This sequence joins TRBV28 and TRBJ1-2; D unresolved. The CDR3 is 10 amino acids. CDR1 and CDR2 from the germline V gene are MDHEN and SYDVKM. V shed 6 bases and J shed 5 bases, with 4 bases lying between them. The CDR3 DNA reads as TGTGCCAGCAGCGGTTATGGCTACACCTTC. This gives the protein CASSGYGYTF.

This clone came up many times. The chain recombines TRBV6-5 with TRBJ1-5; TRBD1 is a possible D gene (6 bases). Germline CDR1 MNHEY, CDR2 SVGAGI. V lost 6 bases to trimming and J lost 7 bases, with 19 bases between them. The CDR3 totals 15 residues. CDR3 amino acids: CASRGARTGQQPQHF. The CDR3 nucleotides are TGTGCCAGCAGAGGGGCTAGAACAGGGCAACAGCCCCAGCATTTT.

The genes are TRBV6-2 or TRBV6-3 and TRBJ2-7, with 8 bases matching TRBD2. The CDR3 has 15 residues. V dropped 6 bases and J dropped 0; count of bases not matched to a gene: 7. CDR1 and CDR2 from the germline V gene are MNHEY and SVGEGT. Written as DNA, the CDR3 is TGTGCCAGCAGCCACGGGGGGGGAATCTCCTACGAGCAGTACTTC. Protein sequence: CASSHGGGISYEQYF.

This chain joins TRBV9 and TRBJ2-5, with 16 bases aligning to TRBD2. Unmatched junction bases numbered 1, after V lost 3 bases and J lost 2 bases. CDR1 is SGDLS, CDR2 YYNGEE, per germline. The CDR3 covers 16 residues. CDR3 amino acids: CASSEGLAGGQETQYF. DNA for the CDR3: TGTGCCAGCAGCGAGGGACTAGCGGGGGGGCAAGAGACCCAGTACTTC.

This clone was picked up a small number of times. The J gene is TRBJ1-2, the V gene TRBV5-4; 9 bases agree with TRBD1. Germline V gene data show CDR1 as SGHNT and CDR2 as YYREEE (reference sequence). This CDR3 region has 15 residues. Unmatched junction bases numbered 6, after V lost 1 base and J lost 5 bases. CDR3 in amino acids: CASSLQGQGLYGYTF. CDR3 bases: TGTGCCAGCAGCTTGCAGGGACAGGGATTGTATGGCTACACCTTC.

The CDR3 bases are TGCGCCAGCAGCTTGGAGGCAGTTCCTGGGGCCAACGTCCTGACTTTC. Translation gives CASSLEAVPGANVLTF. The chain combines TRBV5-1 with TRBJ2-6; unclear D gene. This CDR3 is 16 amino acids long. Between the trimmed V and J ends, which lost 0 bases and 2 bases, there was a span of 9 bases. Germline CDR1 SGHRS, CDR2 YFSETQ.

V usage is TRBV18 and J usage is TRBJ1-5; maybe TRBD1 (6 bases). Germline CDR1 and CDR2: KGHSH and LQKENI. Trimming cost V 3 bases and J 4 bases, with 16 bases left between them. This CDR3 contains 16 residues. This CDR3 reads CASSPTPNRENQPQHF. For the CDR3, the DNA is TGTGCCAGCTCACCTACGCCCAACAGGGAAAATCAGCCCCAGCATTTT.

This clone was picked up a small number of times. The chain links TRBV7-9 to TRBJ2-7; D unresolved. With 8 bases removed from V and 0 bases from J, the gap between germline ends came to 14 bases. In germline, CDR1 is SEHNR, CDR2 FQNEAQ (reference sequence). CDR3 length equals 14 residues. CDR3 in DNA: TGTGCCAGCGAGGTCCTGGAAAACTCCTACGAGCAGTACTTC. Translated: CASEVLENSYEQYF.

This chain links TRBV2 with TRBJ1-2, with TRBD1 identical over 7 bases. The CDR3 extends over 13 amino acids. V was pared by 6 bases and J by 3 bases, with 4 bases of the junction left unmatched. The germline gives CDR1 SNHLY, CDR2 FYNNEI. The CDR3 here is CASSVGQDYGYTF. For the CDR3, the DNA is TGTGCCAGCAGCGTAGGACAGGACTATGGCTACACCTTC.

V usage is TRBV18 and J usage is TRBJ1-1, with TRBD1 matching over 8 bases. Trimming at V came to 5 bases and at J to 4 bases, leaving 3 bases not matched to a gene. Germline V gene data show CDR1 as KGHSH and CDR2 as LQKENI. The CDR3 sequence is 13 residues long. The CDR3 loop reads CASSGQGFTEAFF. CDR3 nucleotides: TGTGCCAGCTCAGGACAGGGTTTCACTGAAGCTTTCTTT.

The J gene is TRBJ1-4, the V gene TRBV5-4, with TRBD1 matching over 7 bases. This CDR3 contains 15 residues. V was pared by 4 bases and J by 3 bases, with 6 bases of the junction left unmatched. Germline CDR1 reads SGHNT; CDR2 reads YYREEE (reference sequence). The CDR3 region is CASSAMTGSNEKLFF. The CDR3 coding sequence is TGTGCCAGCAGCGCCATGACAGGGTCTAATGAAAAACTGTTTTTT.

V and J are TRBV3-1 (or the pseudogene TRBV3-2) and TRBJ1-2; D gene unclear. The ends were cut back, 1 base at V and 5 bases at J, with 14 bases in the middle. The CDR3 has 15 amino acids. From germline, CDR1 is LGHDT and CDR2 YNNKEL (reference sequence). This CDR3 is CASSQVEGGRYGYTF. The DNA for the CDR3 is TGTGCCAGCAGCCAAGTAGAAGGTGGCCGGTATGGCTACACCTTC.

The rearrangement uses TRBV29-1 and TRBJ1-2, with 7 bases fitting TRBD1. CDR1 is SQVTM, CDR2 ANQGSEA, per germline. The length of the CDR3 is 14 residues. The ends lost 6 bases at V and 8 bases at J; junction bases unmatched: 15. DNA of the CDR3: TGCAGCGTCCAATGGACAGGCCCAGCCGGGGGCTACACCTTC. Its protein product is CSVQWTGPAGGYTF.

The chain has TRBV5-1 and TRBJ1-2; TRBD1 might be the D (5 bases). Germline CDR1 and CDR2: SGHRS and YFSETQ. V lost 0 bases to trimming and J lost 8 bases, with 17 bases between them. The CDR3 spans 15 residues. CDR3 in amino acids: CASSLEGTGTEGYTF. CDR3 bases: TGCGCCAGCAGCTTGGAGGGGACGGGGACGGAAGGCTACACCTTC.

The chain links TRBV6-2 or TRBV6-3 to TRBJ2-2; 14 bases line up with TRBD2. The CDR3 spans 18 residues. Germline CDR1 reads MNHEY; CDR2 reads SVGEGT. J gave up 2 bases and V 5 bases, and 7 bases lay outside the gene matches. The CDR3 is CASSLIGTSGSNTGELFF. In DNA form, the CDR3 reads TGTGCCAGCAGTCTGATAGGGACTAGCGGGAGTAACACCGGGGAGCTGTTTTTT.

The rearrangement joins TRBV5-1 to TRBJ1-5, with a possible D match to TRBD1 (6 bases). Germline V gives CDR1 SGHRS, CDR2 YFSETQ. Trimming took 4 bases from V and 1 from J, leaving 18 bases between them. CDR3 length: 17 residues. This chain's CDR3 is CASSLGGGRDSNQPQHF. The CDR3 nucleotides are TGCGCCAGCAGCCTCGGAGGGGGGAGAGACAGCAATCAGCCCCAGCATTTT.